This TCR beta chain was documented in a study of graft-versus-host responses after intestinal transplantation. Looking at the study overall: Anti-thymocyte globulin induction, then tacrolimus and steroids for 3 to 4 years, went to all recipients. Points from the study as a whole: Some patients had graft-donor T cell macrochimerism, and their allografts showed high graft-versus-host to host-versus-graft clonal ratios. Researchers found GvH clones in recipient marrow, and some showed up first in ileum or blood. Early after transplant, HvG declines were associated with peak levels of circulating GvH clones.

Details on this clone: Its antigen is unidentified.

The germline CDR1 and CDR2 sequences are MDHEN and SYDVKM. CDR3 length: 12 residues. Trimming removed 3 bases from V and 0 bases from J, with 3 bases in between. Profiled with immunoSEQ multiplex PCR; TCRdb holds only in-frame clones, not every one. This sample has over 100,000 clones; roughly 93% occur once, and the top ten carry around 0.12%. The chain has TRBV28 and TRBJ2-7, with D hard to call. The material was unstimulated CD4+ T cells sorted from spleen or lymph node cells, obtained before intestinal transplant. This TCR came from a human donor who received an intestinal transplant. The DNA of the CDR3 is TGTGCCAGCAGTTTCCGCTCCTACGAGCAGTACTTC. It yields the protein CASSFRSYEQYF. The full variable domain, in which reference TRBV28 and TRBJ2-7 provide the parts outside the CDR3, is DVKVTQSSRYLVKRTGEKVFLECVQDMDHENMFWYRQDPGLGLRLIYFSYDVKMKEKGDIPEGYSVSREKKERFSLILESASTNQTSMYLCASSFRSYEQYFGPGTRLTVT.